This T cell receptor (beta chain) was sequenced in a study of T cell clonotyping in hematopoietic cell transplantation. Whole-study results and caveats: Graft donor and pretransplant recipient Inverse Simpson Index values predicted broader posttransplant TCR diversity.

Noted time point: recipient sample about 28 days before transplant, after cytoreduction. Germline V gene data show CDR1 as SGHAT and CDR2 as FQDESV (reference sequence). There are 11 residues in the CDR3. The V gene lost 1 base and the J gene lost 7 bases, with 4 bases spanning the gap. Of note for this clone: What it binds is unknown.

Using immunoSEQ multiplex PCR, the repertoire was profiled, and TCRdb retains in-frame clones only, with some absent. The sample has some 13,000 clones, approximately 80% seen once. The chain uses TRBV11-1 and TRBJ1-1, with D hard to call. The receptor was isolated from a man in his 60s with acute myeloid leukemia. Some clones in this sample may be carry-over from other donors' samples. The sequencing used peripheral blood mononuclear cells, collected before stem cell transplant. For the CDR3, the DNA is TGTGCCAGCAGCTTAGGCGGTGAAGCTTTCTTT. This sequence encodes CASSLGGEAFF.